A selection of T cell receptor beta chains follows, all from one sample in a study of CD8 T cells in ankylosing spondylitis. TCRdb independently ran MiXCR on the 5' RACE reads; one entry per CDR3 protein. This sample has 200,000 to 250,000 distinct CDR3 sequences, with about 26% found just once. Source material: blood, either unsorted or a sorted T cell fraction (not recorded which). These receptors originate from a male donor with ankylosing spondylitis or in good health (not recorded which). CDR3s include the opening cysteine and the closing phenylalanine or tryptophan. D genes are given only for firm matches. Clone size is stated in some rows and not others, as once, few, many or a class when expanded.

v_gene,abundance,j_gene,d_gene,CDR3aa,CDR3nt
TRBV5-4,many,TRBJ2-5,-,CASSLFRETQYF,TGTGCCAGCAGCTTGTTTAGAGAGACCCAGTACTTC
TRBV12-3/TRBV12-4,many,TRBJ2-2,TRBD2,CASLHGGGRATGELFF,TGTGCCAGCCTTCATGGCGGCGGGAGGGCCACCGGGGAGCTGTTTTTT
TRBV9,many,TRBJ1-2,-,CASSVDGQLAGYTF,TGTGCCAGCAGCGTAGATGGCCAGCTCGCTGGCTACACCTTC
TRBV28,many,TRBJ2-7,-,CASSSSVYEQYF,TGTGCCAGCAGTTCTAGCGTCTACGAGCAGTACTTC
TRBV29-1,few,TRBJ2-1,TRBD2,CSVVGREEQFF,TGCAGCGTTGTGGGGAGGGAAGAGCAGTTCTTC
TRBV20-1,-,TRBJ1-4,TRBD1,CSAWTGKEKLFF,TGCAGTGCCTGGACAGGGAAGGAAAAACTGTTTTTT
TRBV20-1,-,TRBJ2-7,TRBD2,CSAEYSGRSYEQYF,TGCAGTGCCGAGTATAGCGGGCGCAGCTACGAGCAGTACTTC
TRBV29-1,-,TRBJ2-1,TRBD1,CSVERQGRHNEQFF,TGCAGCGTTGAAAGACAGGGGAGACACAATGAGCAGTTCTTC
TRBV29-1,-,TRBJ2-7,-,CSVVDLRSTYEQYF,TGCAGCGTTGTGGACTTGCGTTCTACCTACGAGCAGTACTTC
TRBV7-9,few,TRBJ2-6,-,CASSLGDWAFGANVLTF,TGTGCCAGCAGCTTAGGGGACTGGGCCTTTGGGGCCAACGTCCTGACTTTC
TRBV7-9,-,TRBJ2-1,-,CASSLEGARAYEQFF,TGTGCCAGCAGCTTAGAAGGGGCCCGGGCCTATGAGCAGTTCTTC
TRBV6-5,many,TRBJ2-3,TRBD2,CASSYSAGGKTSTDTQYF,TGTGCCAGCAGTTACTCCGCGGGAGGTAAAACTAGCACAGATACGCAGTATTTT
TRBV27,many,TRBJ2-7,-,CASSSWGEQYF,TGTGCCAGCAGTTCCTGGGGTGAGCAGTACTTC
TRBV4-1,-,TRBJ1-1,-,CASSQLRNTEAFF,TGCGCCAGCAGCCAACTCAGGAACACTGAAGCTTTCTTT
TRBV20-1,many,TRBJ2-7,-,CSARDQVGTAYEQYF,TGCAGTGCTAGAGATCAAGTGGGTACTGCCTACGAGCAGTACTTC
TRBV20-1,-,TRBJ2-1,TRBD2,CSAREGGGSWLSYNEQFF,TGCAGTGCTAGAGAGGGGGGGGGATCCTGGCTATCCTACAATGAGCAGTTCTTC
TRBV5-1,-,TRBJ2-1,TRBD1,CASSLRQGKDEQFF,TGCGCCAGCAGCTTGAGACAGGGGAAGGATGAGCAGTTCTTC
TRBV29-1,many,TRBJ2-1,TRBD2,CSVQTSGRDNEQFF,TGCAGCGTTCAGACTAGCGGGCGCGACAATGAGCAGTTCTTC
TRBV5-1,few,TRBJ2-1,TRBD2,CASSGYIGRASYNEQFF,TGCGCCAGCAGCGGATATATCGGGAGGGCATCCTACAATGAGCAGTTCTTC
TRBV18,-,TRBJ2-5,-,CASSPLRGETQYF,TGTGCCAGCTCACCATTGAGGGGAGAGACCCAGTACTTC
TRBV5-6,many,TRBJ2-4,-,CASSPESKNIQYF,TGTGCCAGCAGCCCGGAGTCCAAAAACATTCAGTACTTC
TRBV20-1,many,TRBJ1-1,-,CSATGNTEAFF,TGCAGTGCAACAGGGAACACTGAAGCTTTCTTT
TRBV11-3,-,TRBJ2-2,TRBD1,CASSLEAGTGDTGELFF,TGTGCCAGCAGCTTAGAGGCCGGGACAGGGGACACCGGGGAGCTGTTTTTT
TRBV12-3/TRBV12-4,many,TRBJ2-2,TRBD2,CASEYSGLNTGELFF,TGTGCCAGCGAGTATAGCGGGCTAAACACCGGGGAGCTGTTTTTT
TRBV7-2,many,TRBJ2-7,TRBD2,CASSLAAGLTYEQYF,TGTGCCAGCAGCTTAGCAGCGGGACTTACCTACGAGCAGTACTTC
TRBV7-2,many,TRBJ2-2,-,CASSLALTRTGELFF,TGTGCCAGCAGCTTAGCGCTGACTCGCACCGGGGAGCTGTTTTTT
TRBV20-1,-,TRBJ2-5,-,CSASSQGGTQYF,TGCAGTGCTAGTAGTCAGGGTGGGACCCAGTACTTC
TRBV4-3,many,TRBJ2-7,TRBD2,CASSQEWRGAYEQYF,TGCGCCAGCAGCCAAGAATGGCGGGGGGCCTACGAGCAGTACTTC
TRBV6-1,-,TRBJ1-4,-,CASSEALISWRREKLFF,TGTGCCAGCAGTGAAGCGCTAATATCGTGGCGGCGTGAAAAACTGTTTTTT
TRBV20-1,-,TRBJ1-1,-,CSARGGVITEAFF,TGCAGTGCTAGGGGAGGGGTAATCACTGAAGCTTTCTTT
TRBV4-1,few,TRBJ2-7,-,CASSQGLGGFPYEQYF,TGCGCCAGCAGCCAAGGCCTGGGGGGATTCCCCTACGAGCAGTACTTC
TRBV6-1,many,TRBJ2-5,TRBD1,CASTSRGREETQYF,TGTGCCAGCACGTCCAGGGGGCGCGAAGAGACCCAGTACTTC
TRBV21-1,-,TRBJ2-5,-,CASWTGTRETQYF,TGTGCCAGCTGGACGGGAACTAGAGAGACCCAGTACTTC
TRBV20-1,-,TRBJ2-2,TRBD2,CSAVNWALERESTGELFF,TGCAGTGCTGTCAACTGGGCCCTAGAGCGGGAGTCAACCGGGGAGCTGTTTTTT
TRBV20-1,-,TRBJ2-7,-,CSVTSGYRDEQYF,TGCAGTGTCACCAGCGGGTACCGGGACGAGCAGTACTTC
TRBV29-1,few,TRBJ1-1,TRBD1,CSVVQGTVNTEAFF,TGCAGCGTTGTACAGGGGACCGTGAACACTGAAGCTTTCTTT
TRBV12-3/TRBV12-4,many,TRBJ2-3,-,CASSLNGDTQYF,TGTGCCAGCAGTTTGAATGGGGATACGCAGTATTTT
TRBV12-3/TRBV12-4,many,TRBJ2-4,-,CASSLVGGENIQYF,TGTGCCAGCAGTTTAGTCGGGGGCGAAAACATTCAGTACTTC
TRBV5-1,many,TRBJ1-3,-,CASSLGRGGNTIYF,TGCGCCAGCAGCTTGGGGAGGGGTGGAAACACCATATATTTT
TRBV6-2/TRBV6-3,many,TRBJ2-1,TRBD2,CASTWSGGFSYNEQFF,TGTGCCAGCACATGGAGCGGGGGGTTCTCCTACAATGAGCAGTTCTTC
TRBV29-1,-,TRBJ2-3,TRBD2,CSVEGGRATDTQYF,TGCAGCGTTGAAGGTGGGAGGGCGACAGATACGCAGTATTTT
TRBV20-1,few,TRBJ2-3,TRBD2,CSARDSTSGLDTQYF,TGCAGTGCTAGAGATTCGACTAGCGGGTTAGATACGCAGTATTTT
TRBV20-1,-,TRBJ1-5,TRBD1,CSAREGTGGQPQHF,TGCAGTGCTAGAGAAGGGACAGGGGGACAGCCCCAGCATTTT